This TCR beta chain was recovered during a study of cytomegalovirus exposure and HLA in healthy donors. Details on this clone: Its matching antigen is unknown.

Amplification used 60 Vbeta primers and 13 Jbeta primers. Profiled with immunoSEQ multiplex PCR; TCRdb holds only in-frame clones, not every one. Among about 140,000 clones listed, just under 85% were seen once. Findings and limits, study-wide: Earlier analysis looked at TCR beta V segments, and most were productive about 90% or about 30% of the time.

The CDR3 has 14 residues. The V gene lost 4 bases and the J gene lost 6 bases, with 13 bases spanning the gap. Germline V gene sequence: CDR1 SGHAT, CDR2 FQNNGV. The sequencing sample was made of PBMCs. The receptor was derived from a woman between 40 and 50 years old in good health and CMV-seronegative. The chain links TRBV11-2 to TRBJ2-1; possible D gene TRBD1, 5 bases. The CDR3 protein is CASSSRVRVNEQFF. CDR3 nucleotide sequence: TGTGCCAGCAGCTCCAGGGTTCGGGTCAATGAGCAGTTCTTC.